The rows below give T cell receptor beta chains drawn from one sample of a study of T cell repertoires in cytomegalovirus infection. TCRdb recomputed calls from the reads with MiXCR, one row per CDR3 protein. The sample lists around 130,000 distinct CDR3 sequences; 20% to 30% were seen once. These TCRs' antigens remain unknown. The specimen was PBMCs, sequenced either directly or after in vitro stimulation (not recorded which). The receptors originated from a human donor in good health (CMV status not recorded). Some clones in this sample may be carry-over from other donors' samples. CDR3s include the opening cysteine and the closing phenylalanine or tryptophan. The order of the fields is V gene, J gene, clone size, CDR3 protein. Not all rows give a size; the values are once, few, many and, for expanded clones, a class.

TRBV24-1	TRBJ2-1	few	CATSAGPNNEQFF
TRBV28	TRBJ2-7	few	CATEHRGLIYEQYF
TRBV7-2	TRBJ2-7	-	CASSSGRVPTYEQYF
TRBV20-1	TRBJ1-1	many	CSASRGTNTEAFF
TRBV10-3	TRBJ2-7	-	CAISDPGPLGQYF
TRBV2	TRBJ2-1	-	CASTTYNEQFF
TRBV7-2	TRBJ2-1	-	CASSAGQGFNEQFF
TRBV12-3/TRBV12-4	TRBJ1-1	-	CASRQTGNTEAFF
TRBV15	TRBJ1-3	-	CATSRDSGNTIYF
TRBV11-2	TRBJ2-1	many	CASSSSGNEQFF
TRBV7-6	TRBJ2-1	many	CASSLGTGWRNEQFF
TRBV4-1	TRBJ2-3	-	CASSPPGRTDTQYF
TRBV7-2	TRBJ2-7	-	CASSPVSYEQYF
TRBV7-2	TRBJ2-7	-	CASSRQGLFLEQYF
TRBV6-5	TRBJ2-1	few	CASRGGTSGRASYNEQFF
TRBV7-2	TRBJ2-1	few	CASSLGGGREGEQFF
TRBV7-9	TRBJ2-1	many	CASSPRLAGSHNEQFF
TRBV15	TRBJ1-5	-	CATSRDGDRQRLF
TRBV7-4	TRBJ1-4	few	CASSRDRVGREKLFF
TRBV5-1	TRBJ2-3	few	CASSFLGDRTTDTQYF